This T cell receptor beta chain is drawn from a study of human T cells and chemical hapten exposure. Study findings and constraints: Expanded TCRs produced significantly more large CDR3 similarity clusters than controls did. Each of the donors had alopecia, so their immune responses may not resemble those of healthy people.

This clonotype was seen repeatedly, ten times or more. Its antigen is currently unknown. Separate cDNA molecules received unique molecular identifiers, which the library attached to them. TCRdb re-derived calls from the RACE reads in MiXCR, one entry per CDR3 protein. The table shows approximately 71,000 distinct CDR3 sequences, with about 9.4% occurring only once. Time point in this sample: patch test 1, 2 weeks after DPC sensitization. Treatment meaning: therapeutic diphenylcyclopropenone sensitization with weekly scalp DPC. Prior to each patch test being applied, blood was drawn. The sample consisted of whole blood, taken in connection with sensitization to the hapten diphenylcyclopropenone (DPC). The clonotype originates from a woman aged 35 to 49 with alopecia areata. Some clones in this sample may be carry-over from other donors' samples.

The CDR3 region has the DNA TGCGCCAGCAGCCCGCTAGCGGGGGGAAGCAATGAGCAGTTCTTC. It translates to CASSPLAGGSNEQFF. This chain links TRBV5-1 with TRBJ2-1; 11 bases are a match to TRBD2. The germline V gene encodes CDR1 SGHRS and CDR2 YFSETQ. This CDR3 is 15 amino acids long. V gave up 4 bases and J gave up 6 bases; unmatched junction bases: 6.